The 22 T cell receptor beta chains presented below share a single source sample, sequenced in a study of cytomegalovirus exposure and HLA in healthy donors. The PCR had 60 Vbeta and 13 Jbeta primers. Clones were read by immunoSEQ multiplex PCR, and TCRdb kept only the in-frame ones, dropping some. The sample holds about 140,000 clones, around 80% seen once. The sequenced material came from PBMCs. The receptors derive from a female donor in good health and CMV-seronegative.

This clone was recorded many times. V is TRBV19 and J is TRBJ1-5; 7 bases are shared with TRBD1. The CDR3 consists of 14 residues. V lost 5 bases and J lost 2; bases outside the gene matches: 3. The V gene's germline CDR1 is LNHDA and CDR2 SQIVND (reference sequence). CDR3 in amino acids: CASSSDRRNQPQHF. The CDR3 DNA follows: TGTGCCAGTAGTTCGGACAGGCGCAATCAGCCCCAGCATTTT.

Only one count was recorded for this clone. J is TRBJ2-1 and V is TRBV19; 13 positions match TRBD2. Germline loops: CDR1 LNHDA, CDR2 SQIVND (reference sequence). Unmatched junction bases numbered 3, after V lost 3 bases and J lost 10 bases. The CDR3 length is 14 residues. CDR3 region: CASSITSGGGEQFF. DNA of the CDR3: TGTGCCAGTAGTATCACTAGCGGGGGGGGAGAGCAGTTCTTC.

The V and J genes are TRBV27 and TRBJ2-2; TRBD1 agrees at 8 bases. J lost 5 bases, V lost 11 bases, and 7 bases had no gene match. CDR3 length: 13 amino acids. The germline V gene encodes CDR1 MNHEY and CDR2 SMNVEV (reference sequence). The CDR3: CAAGTGRTGELFF. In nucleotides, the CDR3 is TGTGCCGCTGGGACAGGACGAACCGGGGAGCTGTTTTTT.

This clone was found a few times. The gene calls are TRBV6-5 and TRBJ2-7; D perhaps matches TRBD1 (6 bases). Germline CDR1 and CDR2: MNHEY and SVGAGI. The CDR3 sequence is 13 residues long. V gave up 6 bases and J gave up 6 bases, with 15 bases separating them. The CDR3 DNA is TGTGCCAGCAGCAACGAGTGGGGGCGCGAGCAGTACTTC. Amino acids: CASSNEWGREQYF.

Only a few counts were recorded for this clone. CDR3 nucleotides: TGTGCCAGCAGCTCGAACGGGGGCTATGGCTACACCTTC. This gives the protein CASSSNGGYGYTF. The V gene is TRBV7-9, the J gene TRBJ1-2; D possibly corresponds to TRBD1 (5 bases). V was trimmed by 4 bases and J by 4 bases, leaving 10 bases between them. This CDR3 has 13 residues. Germline CDR1 SEHNR, CDR2 FQNEAQ (reference sequence).

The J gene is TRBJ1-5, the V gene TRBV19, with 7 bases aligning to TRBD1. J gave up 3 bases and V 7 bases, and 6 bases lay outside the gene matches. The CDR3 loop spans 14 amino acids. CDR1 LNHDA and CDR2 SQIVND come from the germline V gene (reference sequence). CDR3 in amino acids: CASMGDSDNQPQHF. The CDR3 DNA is TGTGCCAGTATGGGGGACAGCGACAATCAGCCCCAGCATTTT.

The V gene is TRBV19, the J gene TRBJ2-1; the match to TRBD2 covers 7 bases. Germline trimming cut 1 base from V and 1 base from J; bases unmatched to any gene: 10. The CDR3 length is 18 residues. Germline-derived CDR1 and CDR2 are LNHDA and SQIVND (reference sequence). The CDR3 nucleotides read TGTGCCAGTAGTATAGGCGACGCGGGAGTGGTTTCCTACAATGAGCAGTTCTTC. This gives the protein CASSIGDAGVVSYNEQFF.

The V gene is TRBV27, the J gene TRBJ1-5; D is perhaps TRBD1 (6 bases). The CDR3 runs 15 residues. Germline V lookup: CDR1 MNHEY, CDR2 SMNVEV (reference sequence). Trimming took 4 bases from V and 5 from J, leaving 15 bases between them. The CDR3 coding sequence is TGTGCCAGCAGTTCGATGCCGGGACAACATCAGCCCCAGCATTTT. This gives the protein CASSSMPGQHQPQHF.

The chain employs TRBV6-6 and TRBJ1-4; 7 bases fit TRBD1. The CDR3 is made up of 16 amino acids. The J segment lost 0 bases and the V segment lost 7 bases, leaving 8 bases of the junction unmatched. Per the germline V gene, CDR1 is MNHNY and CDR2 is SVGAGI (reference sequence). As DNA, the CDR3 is TGTGCCAGCACCTTGACAGGGCGGTCAACTAATGAAAAACTGTTTTTT. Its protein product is CASTLTGRSTNEKLFF.

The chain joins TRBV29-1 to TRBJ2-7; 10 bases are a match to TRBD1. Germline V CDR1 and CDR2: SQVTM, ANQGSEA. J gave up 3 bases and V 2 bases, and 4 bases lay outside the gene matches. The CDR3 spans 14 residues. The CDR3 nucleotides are TGCAGCGTTGAATCCCGGGACAGGGGCTACGAGCAGTACTTC. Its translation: CSVESRDRGYEQYF.

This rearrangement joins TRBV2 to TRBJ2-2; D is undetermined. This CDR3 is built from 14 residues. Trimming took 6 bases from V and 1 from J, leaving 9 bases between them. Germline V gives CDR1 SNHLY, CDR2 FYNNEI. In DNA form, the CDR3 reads TGTGCCAGCAGCCTCACATGGAACACCGGGGAGCTGTTTTTT. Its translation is CASSLTWNTGELFF.

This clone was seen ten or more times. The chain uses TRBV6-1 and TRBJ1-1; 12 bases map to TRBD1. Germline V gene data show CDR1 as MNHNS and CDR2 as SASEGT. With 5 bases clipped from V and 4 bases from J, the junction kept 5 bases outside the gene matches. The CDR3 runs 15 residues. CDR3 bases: TGTGCCAGCAGTACTGGGACAGGGGGCGCCACTGAAGCTTTCTTT. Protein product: CASSTGTGGATEAFF.

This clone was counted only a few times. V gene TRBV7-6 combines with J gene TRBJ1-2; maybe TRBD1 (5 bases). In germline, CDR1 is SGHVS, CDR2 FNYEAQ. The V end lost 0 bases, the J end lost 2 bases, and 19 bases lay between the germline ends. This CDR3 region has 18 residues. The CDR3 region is CASSLAGGARAKNYGYTF. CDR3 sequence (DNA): TGTGCCAGCAGCTTAGCCGGGGGAGCGCGGGCTAAAAACTATGGCTACACCTTC.

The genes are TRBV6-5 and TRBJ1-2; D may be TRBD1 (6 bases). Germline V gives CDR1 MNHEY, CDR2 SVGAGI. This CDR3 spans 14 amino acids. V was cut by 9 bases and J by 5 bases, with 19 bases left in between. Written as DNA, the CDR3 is TGTGCCAGTTGCCAGTTGGGGGGGGCATATGGCTACACCTTC. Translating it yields CASCQLGGAYGYTF.

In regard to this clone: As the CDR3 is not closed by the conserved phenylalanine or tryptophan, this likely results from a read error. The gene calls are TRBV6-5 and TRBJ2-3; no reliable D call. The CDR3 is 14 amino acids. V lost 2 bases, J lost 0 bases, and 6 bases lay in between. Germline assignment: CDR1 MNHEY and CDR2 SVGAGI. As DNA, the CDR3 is TGTGCCAGCAGTTACGAACGAAGCACAGATACGCAGTATGTT. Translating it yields CASSYERSTDTQYV.

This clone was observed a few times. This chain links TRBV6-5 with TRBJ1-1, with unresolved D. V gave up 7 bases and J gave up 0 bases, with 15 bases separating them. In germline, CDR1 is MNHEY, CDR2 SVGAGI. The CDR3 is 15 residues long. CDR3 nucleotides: TGTGCCAGCAAGTCTGGAGGGATGATGAACACTGAAGCTTTCTTT. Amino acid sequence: CASKSGGMMNTEAFF.

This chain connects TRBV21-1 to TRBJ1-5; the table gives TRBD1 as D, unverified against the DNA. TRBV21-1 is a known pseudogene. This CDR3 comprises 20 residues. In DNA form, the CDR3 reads TGTGCCAGCAGCACTTACCTCGACAGGGGGCGTTCTAGGGGCAATCAGCCCCAGCATTTT. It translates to CASSTYLDRGRSRGNQPQHF.

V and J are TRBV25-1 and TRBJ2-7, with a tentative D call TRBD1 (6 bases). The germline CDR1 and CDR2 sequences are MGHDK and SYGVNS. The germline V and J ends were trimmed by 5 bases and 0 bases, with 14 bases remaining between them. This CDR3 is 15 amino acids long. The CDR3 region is CASSPQGGSSYEQYF. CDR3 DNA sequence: TGTGCCAGCAGTCCACAGGGTGGTAGCTCCTACGAGCAGTACTTC.

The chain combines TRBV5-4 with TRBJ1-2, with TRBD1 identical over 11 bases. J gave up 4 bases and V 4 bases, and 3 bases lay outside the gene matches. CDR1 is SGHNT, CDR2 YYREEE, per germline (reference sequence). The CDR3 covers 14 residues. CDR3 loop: CASSRDRGTYGYTF. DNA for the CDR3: TGTGCCAGCAGCCGGGACAGGGGGACCTATGGCTACACCTTC.

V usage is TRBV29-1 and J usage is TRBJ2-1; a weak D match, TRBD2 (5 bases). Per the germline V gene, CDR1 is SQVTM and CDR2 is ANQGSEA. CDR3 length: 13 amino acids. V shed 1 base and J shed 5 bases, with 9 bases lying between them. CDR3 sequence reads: CSVEGSANNEQFF. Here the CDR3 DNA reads TGCAGCGTTGAAGGTAGCGCGAACAATGAGCAGTTCTTC.

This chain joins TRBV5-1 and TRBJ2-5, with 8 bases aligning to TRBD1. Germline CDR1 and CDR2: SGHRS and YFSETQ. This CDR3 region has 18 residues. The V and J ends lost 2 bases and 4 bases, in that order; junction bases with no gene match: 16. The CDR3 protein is CASSFFYSRGQGGETQYF. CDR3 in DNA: TGCGCCAGCAGCTTCTTTTACTCCAGGGGGCAGGGAGGAGAGACCCAGTACTTC.

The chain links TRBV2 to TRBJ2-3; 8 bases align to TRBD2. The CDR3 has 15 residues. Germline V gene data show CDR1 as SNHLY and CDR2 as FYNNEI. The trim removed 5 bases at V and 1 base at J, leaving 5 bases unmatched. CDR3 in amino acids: CASSKTSVGTDTQYF. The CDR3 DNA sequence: TGTGCCAGCAGTAAGACTAGCGTCGGCACAGATACGCAGTATTTT.